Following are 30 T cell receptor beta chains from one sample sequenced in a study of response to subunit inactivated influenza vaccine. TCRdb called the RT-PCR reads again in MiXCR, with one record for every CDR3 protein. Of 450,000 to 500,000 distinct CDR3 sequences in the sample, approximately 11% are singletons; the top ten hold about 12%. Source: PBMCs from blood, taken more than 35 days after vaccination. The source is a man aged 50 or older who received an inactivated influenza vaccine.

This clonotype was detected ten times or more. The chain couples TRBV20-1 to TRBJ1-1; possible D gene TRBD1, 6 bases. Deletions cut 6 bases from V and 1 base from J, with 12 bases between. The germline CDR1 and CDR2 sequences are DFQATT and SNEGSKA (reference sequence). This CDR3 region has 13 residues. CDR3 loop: CSAPEGGNTEAFF. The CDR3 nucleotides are TGCAGTGCGCCTGAGGGGGGGAACACTGAAGCTTTCTTT.

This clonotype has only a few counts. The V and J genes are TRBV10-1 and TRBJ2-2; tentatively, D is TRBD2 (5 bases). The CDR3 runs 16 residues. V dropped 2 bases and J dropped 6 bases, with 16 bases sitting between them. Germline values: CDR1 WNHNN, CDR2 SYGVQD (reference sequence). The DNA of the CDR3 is TGCGCCAGCAGTGAGCGCCGGACTTCGGTGGCCGGGGAGCTGTTTTTT. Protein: CASSERRTSVAGELFF.

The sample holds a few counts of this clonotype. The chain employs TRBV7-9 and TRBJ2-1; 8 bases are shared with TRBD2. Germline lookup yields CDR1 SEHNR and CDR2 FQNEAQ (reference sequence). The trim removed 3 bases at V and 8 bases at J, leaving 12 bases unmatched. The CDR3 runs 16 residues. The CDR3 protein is CASSLAGTRREDEQFF. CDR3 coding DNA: TGTGCCAGCAGCTTGGCCGGGACTAGAAGAGAGGATGAGCAGTTCTTC.

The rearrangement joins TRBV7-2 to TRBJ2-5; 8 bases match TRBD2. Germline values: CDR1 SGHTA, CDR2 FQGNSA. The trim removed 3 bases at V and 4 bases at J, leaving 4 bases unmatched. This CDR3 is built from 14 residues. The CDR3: CASSLERGRETQYF. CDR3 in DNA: TGTGCCAGCAGCTTGGAGCGGGGGCGAGAGACCCAGTACTTC. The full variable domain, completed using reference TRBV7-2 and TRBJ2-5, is GAGVSQSPSNKVTEKGKDVELRCDPISGHTALYWYRQSLGQGLEFLIYFQGNSAPDKSGLPSDRFSAERTGGSVSTLTIQRTQQEDSAVYLCASSLERGRETQYFGPGTRLLVL.

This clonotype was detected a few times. The CDR3 nucleotides are TGTGCCACCAGCAGAGTTCAGGTTAAGGATGAGCAGTTCTTC. Translation gives CATSRVQVKDEQFF. The chain carries TRBV15 and TRBJ2-1; D unclear. The V end lost 1 base, the J end lost 8 bases, and 12 bases lay between the germline ends. The V gene's germline CDR1 is LNHNV and CDR2 YYDKDF (reference sequence). The CDR3 is made up of 14 amino acids. Full variable domain (remainder filled in from reference TRBV15 and TRBJ2-1): DAMVIQNPRYQVTQFGKPVTLSCSQTLNHNVMYWYQQKSSQAPKLLFHYYDKDFNNEADTPDNFQSRRPNTSFCFLDIRSPGLGDTAMYLCATSRVQVKDEQFFGPGTRLTVL.

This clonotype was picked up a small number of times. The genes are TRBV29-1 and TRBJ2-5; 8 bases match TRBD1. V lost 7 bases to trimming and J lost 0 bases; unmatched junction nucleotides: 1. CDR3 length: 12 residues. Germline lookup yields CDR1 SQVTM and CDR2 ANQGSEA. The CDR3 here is CSADRDQETQYF. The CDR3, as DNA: TGCAGCGCGGACAGGGACCAAGAGACCCAGTACTTC.

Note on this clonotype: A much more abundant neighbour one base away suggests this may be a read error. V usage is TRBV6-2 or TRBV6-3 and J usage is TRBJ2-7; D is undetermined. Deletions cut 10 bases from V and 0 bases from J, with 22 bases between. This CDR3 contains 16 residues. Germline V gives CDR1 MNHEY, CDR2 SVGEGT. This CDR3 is CANSQSRTKASYEQYF. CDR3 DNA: TGTGCCAACAGCCAGTCCCGGACGAAAGCCTCCTACGAGCAGTACTTC.

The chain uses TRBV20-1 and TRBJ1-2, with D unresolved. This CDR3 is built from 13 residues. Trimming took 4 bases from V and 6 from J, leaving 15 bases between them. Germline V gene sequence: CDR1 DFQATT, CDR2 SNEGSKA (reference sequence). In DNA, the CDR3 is TGCAGTGCTATGGCGGGTTCCCGGGATGGCTACACCTTC. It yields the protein CSAMAGSRDGYTF.

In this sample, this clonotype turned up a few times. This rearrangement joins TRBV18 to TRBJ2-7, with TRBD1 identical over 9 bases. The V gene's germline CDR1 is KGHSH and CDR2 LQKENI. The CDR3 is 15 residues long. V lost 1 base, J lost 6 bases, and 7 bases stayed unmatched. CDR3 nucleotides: TGTGCCAGCTCACCACTGGGGACAGGGCAGGCCGAGCAGTACTTC. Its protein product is CASSPLGTGQAEQYF.

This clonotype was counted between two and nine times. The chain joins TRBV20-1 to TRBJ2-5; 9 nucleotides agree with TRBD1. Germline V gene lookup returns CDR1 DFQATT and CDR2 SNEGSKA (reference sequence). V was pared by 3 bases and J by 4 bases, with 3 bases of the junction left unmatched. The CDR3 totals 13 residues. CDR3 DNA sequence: TGCAGTGCTAGTTACAGGGGGCCAGAGACCCAGTACTTC. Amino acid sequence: CSASYRGPETQYF.

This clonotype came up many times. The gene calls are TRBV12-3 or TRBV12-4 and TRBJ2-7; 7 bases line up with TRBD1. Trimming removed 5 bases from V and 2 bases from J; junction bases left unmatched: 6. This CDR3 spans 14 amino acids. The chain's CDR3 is CASSVDRDPYEQYF. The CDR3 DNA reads TGTGCCAGCAGTGTCGACAGGGATCCCTACGAGCAGTACTTC.

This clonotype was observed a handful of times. In DNA form, the CDR3 reads TGTGCCAGCAGCTATGGGACAGGGGTATACAATGAGCAGTTCTTC. It is translated as CASSYGTGVYNEQFF. The V and J genes are TRBV6-2 or TRBV6-3 and TRBJ2-1; 10 bases line up with TRBD1. With V trimmed by 6 bases and J by 4 bases, 6 bases remained unmatched. The CDR3 is made up of 15 amino acids. Germline CDR1 is MNHEY and CDR2 is SVGEGT.

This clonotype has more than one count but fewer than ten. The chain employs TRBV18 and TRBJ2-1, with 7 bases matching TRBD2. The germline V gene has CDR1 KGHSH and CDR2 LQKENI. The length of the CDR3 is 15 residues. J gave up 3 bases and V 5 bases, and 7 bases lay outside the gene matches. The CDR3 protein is CASSKGRESYNEQFF. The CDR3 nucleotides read TGTGCCAGCTCAAAAGGGCGGGAGAGCTACAATGAGCAGTTCTTC.

CDR3 in DNA: TGTGCCAGCAGCTTACCCGGGGCCTACGGTTCCTACAATGAGCAGTTCTTC. Protein sequence: CASSLPGAYGSYNEQFF. V gene TRBV11-2 combines with J gene TRBJ2-1; D possibly uses TRBD1 or TRBD2 (5 bases each). The CDR3 consists of 17 residues. Germline V CDR1 and CDR2: SGHAT, FQNNGV. Trimming stripped 2 bases from V and 1 base from J, with 15 bases between.

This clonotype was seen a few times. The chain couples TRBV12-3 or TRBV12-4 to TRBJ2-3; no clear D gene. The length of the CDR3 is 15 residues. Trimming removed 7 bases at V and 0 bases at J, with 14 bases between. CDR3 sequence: CASTNVPTSTDTQYF. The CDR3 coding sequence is TGTGCCAGCACCAACGTTCCCACGAGCACAGATACGCAGTATTTT.

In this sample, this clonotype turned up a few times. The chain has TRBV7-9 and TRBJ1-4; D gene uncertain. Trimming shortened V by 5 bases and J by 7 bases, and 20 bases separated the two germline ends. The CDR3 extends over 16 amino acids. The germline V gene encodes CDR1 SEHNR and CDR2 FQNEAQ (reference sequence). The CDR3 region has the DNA TGTGCCAGCAGCCACCCCTACACAGCCCCTAGTGAAAAACTGTTTTTT. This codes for CASSHPYTAPSEKLFF.

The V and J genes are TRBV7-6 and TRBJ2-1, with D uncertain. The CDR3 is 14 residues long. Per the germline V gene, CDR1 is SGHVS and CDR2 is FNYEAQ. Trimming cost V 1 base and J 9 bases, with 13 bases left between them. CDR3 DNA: TGTGCCAGCAGCTTAGACTGGACCTACGTTGAGCAGTTCTTC. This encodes CASSLDWTYVEQFF.

The CDR3, as DNA: TGCAGTACCCGTCGTGGGACAGGTCCAAAAAACATTCAGTACTTC. It codes for CSTRRGTGPKNIQYF. This chain connects TRBV20-1 to TRBJ2-4, with 8 nucleotides matching TRBD1. Germline CDR1 is DFQATT and CDR2 is SNEGSKA (reference sequence). The V gene end was trimmed by 8 bases and the J gene end by 4 bases; junction bases not matched to a gene: 13. This CDR3 has 15 residues.

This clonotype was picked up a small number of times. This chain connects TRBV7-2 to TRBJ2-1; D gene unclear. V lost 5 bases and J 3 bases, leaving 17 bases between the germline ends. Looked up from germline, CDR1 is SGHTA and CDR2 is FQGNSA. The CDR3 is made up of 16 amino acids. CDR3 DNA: TGTGCCAGCAGCCCGGTCGAAGGGCATGGCTACAATGAGCAGTTCTTC. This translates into CASSPVEGHGYNEQFF.

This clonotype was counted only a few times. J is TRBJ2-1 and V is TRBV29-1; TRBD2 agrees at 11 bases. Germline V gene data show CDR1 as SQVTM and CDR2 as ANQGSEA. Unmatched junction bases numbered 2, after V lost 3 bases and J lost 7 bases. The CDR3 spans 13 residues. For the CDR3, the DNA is TGCAGCGTTGATGTAGCGGGAGGGAATGAGCAGTTCTTC. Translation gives CSVDVAGGNEQFF.

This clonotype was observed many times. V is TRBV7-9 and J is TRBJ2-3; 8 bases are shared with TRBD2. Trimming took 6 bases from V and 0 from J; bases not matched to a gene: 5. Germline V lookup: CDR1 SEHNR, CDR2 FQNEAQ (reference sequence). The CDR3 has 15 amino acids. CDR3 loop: CASSLTSGSTDTQYF. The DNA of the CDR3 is TGTGCCAGCAGTCTTACTAGCGGAAGCACAGATACGCAGTATTTT.

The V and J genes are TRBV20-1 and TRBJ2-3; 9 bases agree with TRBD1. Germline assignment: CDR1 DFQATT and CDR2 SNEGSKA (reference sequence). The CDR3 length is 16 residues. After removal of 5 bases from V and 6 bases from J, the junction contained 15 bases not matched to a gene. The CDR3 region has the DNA TGCAGTGCTGAAGGGACAGGGACTCACCCAATGGATACGCAGTATTTT. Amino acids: CSAEGTGTHPMDTQYF.

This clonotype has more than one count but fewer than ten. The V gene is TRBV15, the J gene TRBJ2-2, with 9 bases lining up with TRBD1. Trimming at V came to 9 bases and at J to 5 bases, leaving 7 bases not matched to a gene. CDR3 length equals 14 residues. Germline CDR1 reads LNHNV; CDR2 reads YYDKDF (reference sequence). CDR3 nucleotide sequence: TGTGCCACACAGACAGGGGGTGGGACCGGGGAGCTGTTTTTT. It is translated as CATQTGGGTGELFF.

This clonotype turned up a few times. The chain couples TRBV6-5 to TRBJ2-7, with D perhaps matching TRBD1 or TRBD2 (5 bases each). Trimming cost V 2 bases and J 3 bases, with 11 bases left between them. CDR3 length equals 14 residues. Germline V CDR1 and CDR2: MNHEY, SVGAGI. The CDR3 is CASSYGDGIYEQYF. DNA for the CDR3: TGTGCCAGCAGTTACGGGGACGGGATCTACGAGCAGTACTTC.

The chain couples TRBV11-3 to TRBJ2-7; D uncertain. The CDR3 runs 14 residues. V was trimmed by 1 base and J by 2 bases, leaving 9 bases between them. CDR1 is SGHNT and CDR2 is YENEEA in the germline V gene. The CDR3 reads CASSLGPKTYEQYF. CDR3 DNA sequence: TGTGCCAGCAGCTTAGGTCCGAAGACCTACGAGCAGTACTTC.

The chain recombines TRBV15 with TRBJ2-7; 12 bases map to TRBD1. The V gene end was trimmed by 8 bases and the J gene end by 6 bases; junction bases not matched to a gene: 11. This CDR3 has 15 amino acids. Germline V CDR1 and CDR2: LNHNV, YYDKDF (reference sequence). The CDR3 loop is CATRRSGTGGAEQYF. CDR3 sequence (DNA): TGTGCCACCCGACGTTCCGGGACAGGGGGCGCCGAGCAGTACTTC.

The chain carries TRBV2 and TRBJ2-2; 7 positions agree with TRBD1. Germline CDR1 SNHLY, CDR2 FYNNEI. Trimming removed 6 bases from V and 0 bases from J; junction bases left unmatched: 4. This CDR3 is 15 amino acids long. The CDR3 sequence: CASRNRGTNTGELFF. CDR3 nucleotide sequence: TGTGCCAGCAGGAACAGGGGAACGAACACCGGGGAGCTGTTTTTT.

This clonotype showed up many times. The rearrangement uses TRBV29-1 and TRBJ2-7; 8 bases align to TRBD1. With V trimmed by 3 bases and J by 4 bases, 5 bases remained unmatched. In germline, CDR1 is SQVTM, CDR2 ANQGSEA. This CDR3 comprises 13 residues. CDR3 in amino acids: CSVDRGRGYEQYF. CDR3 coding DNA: TGCAGCGTTGACAGGGGGCGTGGGTACGAGCAGTACTTC.

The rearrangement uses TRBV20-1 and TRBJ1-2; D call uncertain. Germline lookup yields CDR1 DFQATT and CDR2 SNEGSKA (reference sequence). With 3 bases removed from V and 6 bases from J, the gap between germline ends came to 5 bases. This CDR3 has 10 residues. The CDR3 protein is CSASENGYTF. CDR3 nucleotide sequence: TGCAGTGCTAGTGAGAATGGCTACACCTTC.

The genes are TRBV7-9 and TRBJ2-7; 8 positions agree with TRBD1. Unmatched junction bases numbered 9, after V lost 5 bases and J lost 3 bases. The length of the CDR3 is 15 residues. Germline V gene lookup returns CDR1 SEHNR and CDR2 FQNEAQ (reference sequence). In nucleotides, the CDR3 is TGTGCCAGCAGCAGACCAGGGGGCCCAGGCTACGAGCAGTACTTC. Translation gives CASSRPGGPGYEQYF.